Below are 19 T cell receptor beta chains sequenced from a single sample in a study of OX40 agonist ivuxolimab in advanced cancers. Repertoires were generated with immunoSEQ multiplex PCR, while TCRdb's copy carries only in-frame clones and drops some. The table records 55,000 to 75,000 clones, around four fifths of them present only once. The material sequenced was CD4+ or CD8+ T cells sorted from blood, taken in a trial of the OX40 agonist ivuxolimab. Receptors were obtained from an adult with an advanced solid tumor such as melanoma, head and neck, liver or kidney cancer.

CDR3 in amino acids: CASSILGGQSNEQFF. The CDR3 DNA reads as TGTGCCAGCAGCATCCTAGGGGGACAAAGCAATGAGCAGTTCTTC. The rearrangement links TRBV5-6 to TRBJ2-1, with D perhaps TRBD1 (6 bases). V was trimmed by 4 bases and J by 6 bases, leaving 17 bases between them. The CDR3 extends over 15 amino acids. From germline, CDR1 is SGHDT and CDR2 YYEEEE.

This clone was recorded once. The J gene is TRBJ2-4, the V gene TRBV27; TRBD2 matches at 14 bases. The CDR3 runs 19 residues. Germline values: CDR1 MNHEY, CDR2 SMNVEV (reference sequence). V gave up 2 bases and J gave up 0 bases; unmatched junction bases: 6. CDR3 DNA: TGTGCCAGCAGTTTAGGGACTAGCGGGGGCTCGATAGCCAAAAACATTCAGTACTTC. This gives the protein CASSLGTSGGSIAKNIQYF.

J is TRBJ2-1 and V is TRBV2; 9 bases fit TRBD2. In germline, CDR1 is SNHLY, CDR2 FYNNEI. The CDR3 loop spans 15 amino acids. V lost 5 bases to trimming and J lost 5 bases; unmatched junction nucleotides: 7. Here the CDR3 reads CASSLTSGPNNEQFF. The DNA of the CDR3 is TGTGCCAGCAGTCTTACTAGCGGGCCTAACAATGAGCAGTTCTTC.

The CDR3 sequence is CASSGGGSPSGNTIYF. In DNA, the CDR3 is TGTGCCAGCAGTGGAGGTGGGAGTCCCTCTGGAAACACCATATATTTT. The chain couples TRBV2 to TRBJ1-3; no definite D call. The CDR3 runs 16 residues. The V and J ends lost 4 bases and 0 bases respectively, with 13 bases between them. Per germline, CDR1 SNHLY and CDR2 FYNNEI.

In its sample, this clone was seen a few times. V gene TRBV18 combines with J gene TRBJ1-3; D is perhaps TRBD1 (5 bases). Trimming took 3 bases from V and 0 from J, leaving 9 bases between them. Germline lookup yields CDR1 KGHSH and CDR2 LQKENI. The CDR3 is 15 amino acids. The CDR3 nucleotides read TGTGCCAGCTCACCTGGGACGGGCTCTGGAAACACCATATATTTT. As protein: CASSPGTGSGNTIYF.

The chain has TRBV25-1 and TRBJ1-5; 9 nucleotides line up with TRBD1. V lost 8 bases and J lost 4; bases outside the gene matches: 6. Germline-derived CDR1 and CDR2 are MGHDK and SYGVNS. CDR3 length: 14 amino acids. CDR3: CASAPGQGNQPQHF. CDR3 nucleotide sequence: TGTGCCAGCGCCCCGGGACAGGGAAATCAGCCCCAGCATTTT.

This clone was detected only a few times. The chain is built from TRBV5-6 and TRBJ1-3; the match to TRBD1 covers 7 bases. This CDR3 has 13 residues. Germline trimming cut 6 bases from V and 3 bases from J; bases unmatched to any gene: 3. Germline lookup yields CDR1 SGHDT and CDR2 YYEEEE. The CDR3 protein is CASTRQGGNTIYF. For the CDR3, the DNA is TGTGCCAGCACCCGACAGGGTGGAAACACCATATATTTT.

This clone was observed once. V usage is TRBV2 and J usage is TRBJ1-3; D ambiguous. The CDR3 consists of 12 residues. V was trimmed by 5 bases and J by 7 bases, leaving 9 bases between them. Per germline, CDR1 SNHLY and CDR2 FYNNEI. CDR3 nucleotides: TGTGCCAGCAGTATACCCGGGAACACCATATATTTT. This gives the protein CASSIPGNTIYF.

The chain employs TRBV21-1 and TRBJ1-5; no check of the table's D call, TRBD1, against the DNA was made. TRBV21-1 is reported as a pseudogene. The CDR3 is 21 amino acids. The DNA for the CDR3 is TGTGCCAGCAGCAAAGTAGGGGACACAGGGGGCGCATTAAAAATCAATCAGCCCCAGCATTTT. Its protein is CASSKVGDTGGALKINQPQHF.

The chain has TRBV20-1 and TRBJ1-2; D is uncertain. V gave up 0 bases and J gave up 11 bases, with 10 bases separating them. The germline V gene encodes CDR1 DFQATT and CDR2 SNEGSKA (reference sequence). The CDR3 contains 11 residues. The CDR3 DNA reads as TGCAGTGCTAGAGATTTACCAAAATACACCTTC. This sequence encodes CSARDLPKYTF.

This chain uses TRBV4-3 with TRBJ2-2, with D perhaps being TRBD1 or TRBD2 (5 bases each). This CDR3 has 15 amino acids. Per the germline V gene, CDR1 is LGHNA and CDR2 is YSLEER. V lost 4 bases to trimming and J lost 6 bases, with 15 bases between them. CDR3: CASSRGVSVPGELFF. CDR3 in DNA: TGCGCCAGCAGCCGAGGGGTATCGGTCCCCGGGGAGCTGTTTTTT.

The chain links TRBV19 to TRBJ1-4; 7 nucleotides agree with TRBD1. The CDR3 covers 16 residues. J lost 3 bases, V lost 7 bases, and 11 bases had no gene match. Germline V gene lookup returns CDR1 LNHDA and CDR2 SQIVND (reference sequence). This chain's CDR3 is CASTTGETGSNEKLFF. CDR3 nucleotides: TGTGCCAGTACTACTGGCGAGACAGGGTCTAATGAAAAACTGTTTTTT.

In this sample, this clone turned up a few times. V is TRBV14 and J is TRBJ2-5; D gene unclear. V gave up 0 bases and J gave up 2 bases, with 7 bases separating them. The CDR3 is made up of 14 amino acids. Per the germline V gene, CDR1 is SGHDN and CDR2 is FVKESK. CDR3 sequence (DNA): TGTGCCAGCAGCCAAGATCTTATACAAGAGACCCAGTACTTC. This sequence encodes CASSQDLIQETQYF.

The genes are TRBV5-6 and TRBJ2-7; TRBD2 might be the D (6 bases). V was cut by 6 bases and J by 0 bases, with 13 bases left in between. The germline V gene has CDR1 SGHDT and CDR2 YYEEEE. The CDR3 has 14 amino acids. The CDR3 nucleotides are TGTGCCAGCACCCAAGGAGGGTTCTCCTACGAGCAGTACGTC. It codes for CASTQGGFSYEQYV.

The V call is TRBV2, the J call TRBJ2-2; unclear D gene. This CDR3 is 12 amino acids long. V was shortened by 6 bases and J by 7 bases, with 9 bases between the two germline ends. Germline CDR1 is SNHLY and CDR2 is FYNNEI. In nucleotides, the CDR3 is TGTGCCAGCAGCGGTTCCGTCGGGGAGCTGTTTTTT. Amino acid sequence: CASSGSVGELFF. Together with reference TRBV2 and TRBJ2-2, the CDR3 gives the full variable domain: EPEVTQTPSHQVTQMGQEVILRCVPISNHLYFYWYRQILGQKVEFLVSFYNNEISEKSEIFDDQFSVERPDGSNFTLKIRSTKLEDSAMYFCASSGSVGELFFGEGSRLTVL.

In regard to this clone: A read error is likely here: a far larger clone is one base away. The genes are TRBV7-2 and TRBJ2-3; the D is unclear. V was pared by 5 bases and J by 2 bases, with 2 bases between. The germline gives CDR1 SGHTA, CDR2 FQGNSA. The CDR3 spans 11 residues. CDR3 sequence reads: CASSHTDTQYF. CDR3 nucleotides: TGTGCCAGCAGCCACACAGATACGCAGTATTTT.

This chain uses TRBV19 with TRBJ1-1, with D possibly matching TRBD1 (5 bases). V lost 6 bases, J lost 4 bases, and 9 bases lay in between. Germline V gives CDR1 LNHDA, CDR2 SQIVND (reference sequence). This CDR3 is built from 12 residues. In DNA form, the CDR3 reads TGTGCCAGTAGGGACAAGCCCACTGAAGCTTTCTTT. The encoded protein is CASRDKPTEAFF.

This clone was recorded a few times. The chain has TRBV7-9 and TRBJ1-2; D unresolved. The CDR3 has 12 amino acids. V gave up 4 bases and J gave up 7 bases, with 10 bases separating them. Germline V gene data show CDR1 as SEHNR and CDR2 as FQNEAQ (reference sequence). The DNA of the CDR3 is TGTGCCAGCAGCTCCTCACCCGTTGGCTACACCTTC. It translates to CASSSSPVGYTF.

V is TRBV10-3 and J is TRBJ1-5; the match to TRBD1 covers 8 bases. The V and J ends lost 9 bases and 2 bases, in that order; junction bases with no gene match: 24. There are 20 residues in the CDR3. The germline V gene encodes CDR1 ENHRY and CDR2 SYGVKD. CDR3 region: CAIRPTSAQGARLGNQPQHF. DNA for the CDR3: TGTGCCATAAGGCCCACTTCGGCCCAGGGGGCGCGGTTAGGCAATCAGCCCCAGCATTTT.